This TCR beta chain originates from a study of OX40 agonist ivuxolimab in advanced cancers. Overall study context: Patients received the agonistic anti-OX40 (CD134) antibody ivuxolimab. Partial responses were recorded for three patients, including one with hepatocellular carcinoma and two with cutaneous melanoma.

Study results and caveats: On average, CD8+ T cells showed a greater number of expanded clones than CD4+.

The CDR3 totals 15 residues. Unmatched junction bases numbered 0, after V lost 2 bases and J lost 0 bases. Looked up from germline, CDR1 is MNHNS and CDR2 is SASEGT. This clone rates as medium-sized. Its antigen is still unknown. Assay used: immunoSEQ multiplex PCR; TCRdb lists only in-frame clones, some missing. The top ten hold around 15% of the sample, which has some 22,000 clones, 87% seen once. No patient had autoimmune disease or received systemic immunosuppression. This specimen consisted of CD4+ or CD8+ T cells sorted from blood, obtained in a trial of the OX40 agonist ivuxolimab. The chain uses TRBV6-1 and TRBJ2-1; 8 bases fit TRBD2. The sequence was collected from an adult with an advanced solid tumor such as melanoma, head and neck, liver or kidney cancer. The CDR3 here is CASSELAGSYNEQFF. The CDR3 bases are TGTGCCAGCAGTGAACTAGCGGGCTCCTACAATGAGCAGTTCTTC.